This T cell receptor beta chain derives from a study of tumor-infiltrating lymphocytes in primary liver carcinoma. The germline gives CDR1 MNHEY, CDR2 SVGAGI. This CDR3 contains 15 residues. J lost 6 bases, V lost 2 bases, and 7 bases had no gene match. Without any cell sorting, 20-30 mg of bulk tissue yielded co-extracted RNA and DNA. TCR beta cDNA came from approximately 540 ng total RNA, primed with a constant-region primer. Slightly modified ARM-PCR, run as three nested multiplex PCR rounds, produced the TCR beta libraries. TRBV1-TRBV30 forward primers paired with a C-beta reverse primer were used in the first two PCR rounds, which ran approximately 10 cycles each. TCRdb recomputed calls from the multiplex PCR reads with MiXCR, one row per CDR3 protein. The table includes tens of thousands of distinct CDR3 sequences, over 60% detected once.

Sample: liver tumor tissue from sampling region 4. Indicated subset: tumor region T4, right-lateral pole. The TCR was taken from a middle-aged man with primary liver carcinoma and hepatitis B virus infection. The chain uses TRBV6-5 and TRBJ2-5; 9 bases fit TRBD2. The DNA for the CDR3 is TGTGCCAGCAGTTACCCCATTAGCGGGAGTCAGACCCAGTACTTC. Its protein is CASSYPISGSQTQYF.